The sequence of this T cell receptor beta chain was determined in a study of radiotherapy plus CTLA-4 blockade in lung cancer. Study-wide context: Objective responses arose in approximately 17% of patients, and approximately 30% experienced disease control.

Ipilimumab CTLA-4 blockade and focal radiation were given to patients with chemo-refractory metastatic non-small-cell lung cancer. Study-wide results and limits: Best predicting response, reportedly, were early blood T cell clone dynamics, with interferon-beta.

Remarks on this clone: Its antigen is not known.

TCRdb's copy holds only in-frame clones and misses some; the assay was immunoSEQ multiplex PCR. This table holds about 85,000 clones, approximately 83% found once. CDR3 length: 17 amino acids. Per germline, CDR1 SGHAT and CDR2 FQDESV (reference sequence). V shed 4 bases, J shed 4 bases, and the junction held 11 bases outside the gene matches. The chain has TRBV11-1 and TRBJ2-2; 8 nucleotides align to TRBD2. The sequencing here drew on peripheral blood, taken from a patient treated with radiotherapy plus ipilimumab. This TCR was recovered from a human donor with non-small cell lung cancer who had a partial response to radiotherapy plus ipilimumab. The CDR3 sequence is CASSSPRTSRGTGELFF. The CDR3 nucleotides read TGTGCCAGCAGCTCCCCTAGGACTAGCCGGGGCACCGGGGAGCTGTTTTTT.